The clone carrying this TCR beta chain was recorded many times. The antigen is unknown. The CDR3 is 17 residues long. The germline CDR1 and CDR2 sequences are MNHEY and SVGAGI. Germline trimming cut 0 bases from V and 7 bases from J; bases unmatched to any gene: 14. This sample is drawn from a study of T cells after yellow fever vaccination. TCRdb called the 5' RACE reads again in MiXCR, with one record for every CDR3 protein. The sample includes more than 300,000 distinct CDR3 sequences, around 6.8% of them seen just once. Study conclusions and caveats: By day 5 rather than day 15, the secondary response had peaked, though it was weaker. Reappearing after the booster were most of the clones from primary vaccination (roughly 96% CD4, 70% to 90% CD8). Relatively few clonotypes were ones that appeared in both CD4 and CD8 compartments.

This clonotype originated in a man younger than 30 who received the YFV17D yellow fever vaccine. The chain couples TRBV6-5 to TRBJ2-7; TRBD1 matches at 8 bases. Sequenced here: PBMCs, sampled roughly 46 days after the first yellow fever vaccination. The CDR3 sequence is CASSYSYGTGPFGEQYF. In DNA form, the CDR3 reads TGTGCCAGCAGTTACTCGTATGGGACAGGCCCTTTTGGGGAGCAGTACTTC.